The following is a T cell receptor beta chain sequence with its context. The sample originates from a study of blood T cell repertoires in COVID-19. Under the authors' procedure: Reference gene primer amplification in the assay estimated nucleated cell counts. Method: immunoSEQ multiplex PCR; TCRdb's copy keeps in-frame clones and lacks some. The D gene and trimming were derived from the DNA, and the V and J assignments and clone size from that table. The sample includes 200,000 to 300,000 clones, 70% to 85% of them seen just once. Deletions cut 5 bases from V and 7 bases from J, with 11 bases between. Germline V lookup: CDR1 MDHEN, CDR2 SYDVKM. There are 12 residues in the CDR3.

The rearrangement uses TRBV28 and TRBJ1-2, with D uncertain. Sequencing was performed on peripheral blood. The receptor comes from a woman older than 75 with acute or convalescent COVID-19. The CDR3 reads CASSQSPGGYTF. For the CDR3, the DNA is TGTGCCAGCAGTCAATCTCCGGGTGGCTACACCTTC.